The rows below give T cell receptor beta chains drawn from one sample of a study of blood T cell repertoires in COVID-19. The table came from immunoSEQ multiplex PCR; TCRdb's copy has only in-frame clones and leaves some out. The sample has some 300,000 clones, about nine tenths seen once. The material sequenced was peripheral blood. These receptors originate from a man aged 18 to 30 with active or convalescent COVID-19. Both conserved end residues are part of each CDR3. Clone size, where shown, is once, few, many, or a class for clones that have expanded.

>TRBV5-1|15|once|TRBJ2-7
CASSLARGILYEQYF
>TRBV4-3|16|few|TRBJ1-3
CASSQDRGTAGNTIYF
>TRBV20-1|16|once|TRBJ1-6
CSASIQGTGFNSPLHF
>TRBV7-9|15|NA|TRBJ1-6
CASSFAQGPNSPLHF
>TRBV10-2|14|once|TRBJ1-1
CASSSGKVGIEAFF
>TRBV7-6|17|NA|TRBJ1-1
CASSPLSGGASNTEAFF
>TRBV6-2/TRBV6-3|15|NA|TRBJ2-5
CASSYPGLAQETQYF
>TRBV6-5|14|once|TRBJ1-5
CASTRVGSNQPQHF
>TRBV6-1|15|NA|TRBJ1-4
CASSEARRRIEKLFF
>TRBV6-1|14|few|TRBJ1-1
CASSDVGPGSEAFF
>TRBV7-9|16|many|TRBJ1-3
CASSRSMTSSGNTIYF
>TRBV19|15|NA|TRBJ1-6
CASTTGISYNSPLHF
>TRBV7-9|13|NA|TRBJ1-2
CASSLRGLGGYTF
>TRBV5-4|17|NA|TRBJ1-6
CASSLAPWGGVESPLHF
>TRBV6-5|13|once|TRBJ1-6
CASRIDLNSPLHF
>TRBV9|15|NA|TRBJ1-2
CASSPARGEVYGYTF
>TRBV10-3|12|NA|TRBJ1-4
CAISRTNEKLFF
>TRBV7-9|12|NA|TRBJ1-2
CASSSTGTGYTF
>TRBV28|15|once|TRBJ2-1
CASSRPGIGRNEQFF
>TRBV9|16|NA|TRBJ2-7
CASSGSGTSGVYEQYF
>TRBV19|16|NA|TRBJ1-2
CASRIQRQGLGYGYTF
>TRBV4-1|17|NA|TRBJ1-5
CASSQEGRRGPNQPQHF
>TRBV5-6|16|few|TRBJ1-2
CASSSTGQIGVYGYTF
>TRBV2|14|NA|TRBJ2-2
CASSAARAGGELFF
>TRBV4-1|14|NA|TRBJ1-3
CASSQGEPGNTIYF
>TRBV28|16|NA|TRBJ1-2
CASSLVLSRGGHGYTF
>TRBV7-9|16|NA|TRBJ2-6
CASSLSLAAVANVLTF
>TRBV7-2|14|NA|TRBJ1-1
CASVSEGIVTEAFF
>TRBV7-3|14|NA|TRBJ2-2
CASSLGPTTGELFF
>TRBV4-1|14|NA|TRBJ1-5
CASSQDSASQPQHF
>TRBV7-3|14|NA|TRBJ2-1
CASSRGLPDNEQFF
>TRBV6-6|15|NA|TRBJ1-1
CASSYGGGLATEAFF
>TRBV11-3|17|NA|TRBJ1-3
CASSLAGQADSGNTIYF
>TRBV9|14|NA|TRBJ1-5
CASSAGQGIRPQHF
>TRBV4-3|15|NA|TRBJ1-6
CASSPAPGFNSPLHF
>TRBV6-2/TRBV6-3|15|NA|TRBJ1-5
CASSFLLQGNQPQHF
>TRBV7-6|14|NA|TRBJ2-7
CASSLLGGSYEQYF
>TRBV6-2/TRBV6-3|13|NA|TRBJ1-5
CASSGEGYQPQHF
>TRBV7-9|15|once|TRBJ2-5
CASSHTGAGEETQYF
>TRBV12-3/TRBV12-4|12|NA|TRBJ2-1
CASTGVDNEQFF
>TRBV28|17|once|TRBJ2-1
CASSLGEERDFYNEQFF
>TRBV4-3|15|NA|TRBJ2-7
CASSLGLAGFHEQYF
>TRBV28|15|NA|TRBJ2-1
CASSPEGQGYNEQFF
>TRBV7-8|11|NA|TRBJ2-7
CASSNRDEQYF
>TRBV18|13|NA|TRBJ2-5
CASSPSGGGTQYF
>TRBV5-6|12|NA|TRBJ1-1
CASSWGTGVAFF
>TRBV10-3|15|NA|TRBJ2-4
CAISEPGGLGDIQYF
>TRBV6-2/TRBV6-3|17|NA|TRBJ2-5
CASSYGLAGDLQETQYF
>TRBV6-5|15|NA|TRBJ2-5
CASSLGQTIQETQYF
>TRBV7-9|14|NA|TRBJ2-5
CASSLRDRKETQYF
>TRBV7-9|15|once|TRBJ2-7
CASSSNSGRTNEQYF